A selection of T cell receptor beta chains follows, all from one sample in a study of T cell changes during pregnancy in multiple sclerosis. Produced via immunoSEQ multiplex PCR; TCRdb's table is partial and in-frame only. The sample yields some 51,000 clones, 90% to 95% seen once. Here the sequenced sample was CD4+ T cells from peripheral blood mononuclear cells, taken in the second trimester of pregnancy. These receptors came from a female donor with multiple sclerosis, enrolled in a pregnancy study. Both conserved end residues are part of each CDR3. The order of the fields is J gene, D gene, V gene, clone size, CDR3 DNA, CDR3 protein. The D gene is left open where the match is weak. Not all rows give a size; the values are once, few, many and, for expanded clones, a class.

TRBJ2-7,TRBD1,TRBV5-3,NA,TGTGCCAGATACCATTTCGACAGGGTCGGATCCTACGAGCAGTACTTC,CARYHFDRVGSYEQYF
TRBJ1-3,NA,TRBV11-2,NA,TGTGCCAGCAGCCCAGGACTGCGCTCTGGAAACACCATATATTTT,CASSPGLRSGNTIYF
TRBJ2-5,NA,TRBV7-9,NA,TGTGCCAGCAGCTCCAATAGCGGTGGGGAGACCCAGTACTTC,CASSSNSGGETQYF
TRBJ2-3,NA,TRBV20-1,NA,TGCAGTGTGTTCAGACTAGATACGCAGTATTTT,CSVFRLDTQYF
TRBJ1-6,TRBD1,TRBV6-5,NA,TGTGCCAGCAGTTACTCCACAGGGGGTGAATCACCCCTCCACTTT,CASSYSTGGESPLHF
TRBJ1-5,TRBD1,TRBV7-2,NA,TGTGCCAGCAGTCTTAGACAGGGCGCAAATCAGCCCCAGCATTTT,CASSLRQGANQPQHF
TRBJ1-1,NA,TRBV18,NA,TGTGCCAGTCGGGGGTACAGAGACACTGAAGCTTTCTTT,CASRGYRDTEAFF
TRBJ1-1,TRBD1,TRBV7-9,NA,TGTGCCAGCAGCCCAGGGGGGCCGAACACTGAAGCTTTCTTT,CASSPGGPNTEAFF
TRBJ2-5,NA,TRBV29-1,NA,TGCAGCGTCTTCGCCCCCAACGAGGGGACCCAGTACTTC,CSVFAPNEGTQYF
TRBJ2-3,TRBD2,TRBV7-7,NA,TGTGCCAGCAGCGCAGCGGGGGGGCGAGGAGATACGCAGTATTTT,CASSAAGGRGDTQYF
TRBJ2-3,NA,TRBV9,NA,TGTGCCAGCAGCCCGAGAGAGGGCCAGGGGAATACGCAGTATTTT,CASSPREGQGNTQYF
TRBJ1-1,NA,TRBV5-8,NA,TGTGCCAGCAGCTTCCGAACAGTGAACACTGAAGCTTTCTTT,CASSFRTVNTEAFF
TRBJ2-3,TRBD2,TRBV2,NA,TGTGCCAGCAGAAAACTAGCGGGCGCGACAGATACGCAGTATTTT,CASRKLAGATDTQYF
TRBJ1-1,TRBD1,TRBV7-2,NA,TGTGCCAGCAGCTCAGGGGGCACTGAAGCTTTCTTT,CASSSGGTEAFF
TRBJ1-4,TRBD1,TRBV5-6,NA,TGTGCCAGCAGCTTGTCGGGACAGAGTAATGAAAAACTGTTTTTT,CASSLSGQSNEKLFF
TRBJ2-2,TRBD2,TRBV18,once,TGTGCCAGCCGACCGACTAGCGGGGGATTCGGGGAGCTGTTTTTT,CASRPTSGGFGELFF
TRBJ1-1,TRBD1,TRBV19,NA,TGTGCCAGTAGTGGGGCAGGGGGCACCCTCACTGAAGCTTTCTTT,CASSGAGGTLTEAFF
TRBJ2-7,TRBD1,TRBV27,NA,TGTGCCAGCATTCGACTGGGGACAGGGCTATCCTACGAGCAGTACTTC,CASIRLGTGLSYEQYF
TRBJ2-2,NA,TRBV7-3,NA,TGTGCCAGCAGCTACCTAAACACCGGGGAGCTGTTTTTT,CASSYLNTGELFF
TRBJ1-1,TRBD1,TRBV5-5,NA,TGTGCCAGCAGCTTGGAGGGACAGCAGGCCCTGAGGAACACTGAAGCTTTCTTT,CASSLEGQQALRNTEAFF
TRBJ2-5,TRBD2,TRBV10-3,NA,TGTGCCATCAGTGAGTCGCCTATAGCGGGGAACCTCCAAGAGACCCAGTACTTC,CAISESPIAGNLQETQYF
TRBJ2-1,NA,TRBV28,NA,TGTGCCAGCAGTGGCGGCGGGGCGTGGAACAATGAGCAGTTCTTC,CASSGGGAWNNEQFF
TRBJ2-7,TRBD1,TRBV11-2,NA,TGTGCCAGCCGACGGGACAGGGTAGCGCGCCACGAGCAGTACTTC,CASRRDRVARHEQYF
TRBJ1-4,NA,TRBV9,NA,TGTGCCAGCAGCGCGAGCGGGGGCAATGAAAAACTGTTTTTT,CASSASGGNEKLFF
TRBJ1-2,NA,TRBV6-5,NA,TGTGCCAGCAGTTACGAGGGGGGGCGCGGGGCCTATGGCTACACCTTC,CASSYEGGRGAYGYTF
TRBJ1-5,NA,TRBV30,NA,TGTGCCTGGGGGGGCCCTAATAGCAATCAGCCCCAGCATTTT,CAWGGPNSNQPQHF
TRBJ2-7,NA,TRBV27,once,TGTGCCAGCAGTTTAGGAGGGAATCTCTACGAGCAGTACTTC,CASSLGGNLYEQYF
TRBJ1-1,NA,TRBV21-1,NA,TGTGCCAGCAGCTTGAGGAGAGGGACAGGGGGCGCGAACACTGAAGCTTTCTTT,CASSLRRGTGGANTEAFF
TRBJ2-2,NA,TRBV19,once,TGTGCCAGTAGTATAGATGCGGCAGGGCGCACCGGGGAGCTGTTTTTT,CASSIDAAGRTGELFF
TRBJ1-1,TRBD1,TRBV27,NA,TGTGCCAGCAGTCCAAACAGGGGAATCACTGAAGCTTTCTTT,CASSPNRGITEAFF
TRBJ1-2,NA,TRBV7-2,NA,TGTGCCAGCAGCTTAGGTCGGGGGGCGAGTGGCTACACCTTC,CASSLGRGASGYTF
TRBJ1-4,TRBD1,TRBV7-6,NA,TGTGCCAGCAGCTTATCCCAGGGGGCTAATGAAAAACTGTTTTTT,CASSLSQGANEKLFF
TRBJ1-2,TRBD1,TRBV4-3,NA,TGCGCCAGCAGCCAAGCAGGGGGCTATCGCTACACCTTC,CASSQAGGYRYTF
TRBJ1-3,NA,TRBV11-2,NA,TGTGCCAGCAGCTTAGGAGTCCTCTCTGGAAACACCATATATTTT,CASSLGVLSGNTIYF
TRBJ2-7,NA,TRBV29-1,NA,TGCAGCGTTGCCGGGTTGGGAGATTCATACTCCTACGAGCAGTACTTC,CSVAGLGDSYSYEQYF
TRBJ1-1,TRBD1,TRBV13,NA,TGTGCCAGCAGCCCGCGAACAGGGGTGAACACTGAAGCTTTCTTT,CASSPRTGVNTEAFF
TRBJ1-6,TRBD1,TRBV7-2,NA,TGTGCCAGCACCGGGACAGGGGGAAATTCACCCCTCCACTTT,CASTGTGGNSPLHF
TRBJ2-7,NA,TRBV6-6,NA,TGTGCCAGCAGGCGTGGACTTATATACGAGCAGTACTTC,CASRRGLIYEQYF
TRBJ2-7,NA,TRBV5-6,NA,TGTGCCAGCAGCTCAGTGTACGAGCAGTACTTC,CASSSVYEQYF
TRBJ1-5,NA,TRBV29-1,NA,TGCAGCGTTGCAGAAAGGGGTAGCAATCAGCCCCAGCATTTT,CSVAERGSNQPQHF
TRBJ2-6,TRBD1,TRBV7-6,once,TGTGCCAGCAGCCCAGACCCCCGGACAGGGATTTCTGGGGCCAACGTCCTGACTTTC,CASSPDPRTGISGANVLTF
TRBJ1-2,NA,TRBV2,NA,TGTGCCAGCAGGGGCACTCTCTATGGCTACACCTTC,CASRGTLYGYTF
TRBJ2-7,NA,TRBV7-2,NA,TGTGCCAGCAGCCTATTCTCGGGGAGCCACGAGCAGTACTTC,CASSLFSGSHEQYF
TRBJ2-3,NA,TRBV27,NA,TGTGCCAGCAGCAGGAGGGGAGATACGCAGTATTTT,CASSRRGDTQYF
TRBJ1-5,NA,TRBV7-2,NA,TGTGCCAGCAGCCTTATACAGCCCAATCAGCCCCAGCATTTT,CASSLIQPNQPQHF
TRBJ2-7,NA,TRBV9,once,TGTGCCAGCAGCGTAGGAGGGCTAGCGTACGAGCAGTACTTC,CASSVGGLAYEQYF
TRBJ2-2,TRBD1,TRBV7-8,NA,TGTGCCAGCAGCCAGACAGGGTCTAGCACCGGGGAGCTGTTTTTT,CASSQTGSSTGELFF
TRBJ2-2,TRBD1,TRBV7-2,NA,TGTGCCAGCAGAAGGACAGGGGGCGATATCACCGGGGAGCTGTTTTTT,CASRRTGGDITGELFF
TRBJ2-5,TRBD1,TRBV2,NA,TGTGCCAGCAGTGGGGACAGGCAAGAGACCCAGTACTTC,CASSGDRQETQYF
TRBJ1-3,TRBD1,TRBV10-3,NA,TGTGCCATTCAGGGGGCATCGGGAAACACCATATATTTT,CAIQGASGNTIYF
TRBJ2-7,TRBD2,TRBV11-3,NA,TGTGCCAGCAGCTTAGGAGCGGGGGGCCTCTCCTACGAGCAGTACTTC,CASSLGAGGLSYEQYF
TRBJ1-6,TRBD1,TRBV19,NA,TGTGCCAGTAGTACCCTACTAGACAGGGGCCGTGGGGGACCCCTCCACTTT,CASSTLLDRGRGGPLHF